This is a list of T cell receptor beta chains from one sample in a study of naive and memory T cell subsets. TCRdb analysed the UMI-ligation and nested PCR reads with MiXCR anew, one entry per CDR3 protein. The repertoire consists of around 160,000 distinct CDR3 sequences, with approximately 15% occurring once and the leading ten covering 0.14% to 0.15%. The material sequenced was naive CD4+ T cells from blood. These receptors were taken from a human donor in good health. CDR3s include the opening cysteine and the closing phenylalanine or tryptophan. A D gene is named only where the DNA matches it firmly. For some rows the clone size is stated as once, few or many, or as a class when expanded; others skip it.

TRBV11-2	.	few	TRBJ2-7	CASSLSAGNPYEQYF	TGTGCCAGCAGCTTAAGCGCAGGGAATCCCTACGAGCAGTACTTC
TRBV11-2	.	few	TRBJ2-5	CASSLTQGQKTQYF	TGTGCCAGCAGCCTAACACAGGGTCAGAAGACCCAGTACTTC
TRBV27	.	few	TRBJ2-3	CASTPVPVLAQDTQYF	TGTGCCAGCACTCCTGTTCCGGTTTTAGCACAAGATACGCAGTATTTT
TRBV6-2/TRBV6-3	TRBD2	.	TRBJ2-1	CASRKTGTRFNYEQFF	TGTGCCAGCAGAAAAACCGGGACTAGATTTAATTATGAGCAGTTCTTC
TRBV28	.	few	TRBJ1-5	CASSPPGGQPQHF	TGTGCCAGCAGTCCCCCCGGGGGGCAGCCCCAGCATTTT
TRBV5-4	.	many	TRBJ2-3	CASSLGAGDTQYF	TGTGCCAGCAGCTTGGGGGCGGGAGATACGCAGTATTTT
TRBV18	.	few	TRBJ2-7	CASSPYQGAAPLEQYF	TGTGCCAGCTCACCGTACCAGGGTGCCGCCCCCCTCGAGCAGTACTTC
TRBV4-1	.	.	TRBJ1-5	CASSQVIGLGGFSNQPQNF	TGCGCCAGCAGCCAAGTCATAGGTCTTGGGGGATTTAGCAATCAGCCCCAGAATTTT
TRBV5-6	TRBD2	.	TRBJ2-1	CASSLRVSGRPYNEQFF	TGTGCCAGCAGCTTACGGGTCAGCGGGAGGCCTTACAATGAGCAGTTCTTC
TRBV7-3	.	.	TRBJ2-1	CASSELEDEQFF	TGTGCCAGCAGCGAGCTAGAAGATGAGCAGTTCTTC
TRBV3-1	.	.	TRBJ2-6	CASSQADGANVLTF	TGTGCCAGCAGCCAAGCGGATGGGGCCAACGTCCTGACTTTC
TRBV28	.	.	TRBJ2-7	CASSTSGPYEQYF	TGTGCCAGCAGTACCTCGGGACCCTACGAGCAGTACTTC
TRBV30	TRBD2	few	TRBJ2-1	CASGLAGYQNEQFF	TGTGCCTCCGGTTTAGCGGGATATCAGAATGAGCAGTTCTTC
TRBV18	.	few	TRBJ2-7	CASSPAGAYEQYF	TGTGCCAGCTCACCAGCAGGGGCCTACGAGCAGTACTTC
TRBV12-3/TRBV12-4	.	.	TRBJ1-1	CASSRRTEAFF	TGTGCCAGCAGCCGAAGGACTGAAGCTTTCTTT
TRBV2	.	few	TRBJ2-3	CASSERYTDTQYF	TGTGCCAGCAGTGAGCGGTACACAGATACGCAGTATTTT
TRBV19	.	.	TRBJ2-1	CASSTLSPGRVNEQFF	TGTGCCAGTAGTACTCTATCTCCCGGCAGGGTCAATGAGCAGTTCTTC
TRBV10-3	TRBD2	few	TRBJ2-3	CAISRGGLADSGGTQYF	TGTGCCATCAGTCGAGGGGGACTAGCGGACAGCGGGGGTACGCAGTATTTT
TRBV6-5	.	.	TRBJ2-3	CASSPSGLGRGTGTDTQYF	TGTGCCAGCAGCCCATCCGGTTTGGGCCGGGGGACAGGCACAGATACGCAGTATTTT
TRBV20-1	TRBD1	few	TRBJ1-1	CSAKDRVTEAFF	TGCAGTGCTAAAGACAGGGTCACTGAAGCTTTCTTT
TRBV29-1	TRBD2	many	TRBJ2-1	CSAKGSGSSYNEQFF	TGCAGCGCTAAGGGGAGCGGGAGCTCCTACAATGAGCAGTTCTTC
TRBV11-3	TRBD2	once	TRBJ2-5	CASSLGHTSGKQETQYF	TGTGCCAGCAGCTTAGGTCACACTAGCGGAAAACAAGAGACCCAGTACTTC
TRBV6-5	TRBD1	few	TRBJ2-7	CASSYSGIGTGGKLHEQYF	TGTGCCAGCAGTTACTCGGGGATAGGGACAGGAGGCAAGCTACACGAGCAGTACTTC
TRBV5-5	.	.	TRBJ1-2	CASSLVGNYGYTF	TGTGCCAGCAGCTTGGTTGGGAACTATGGCTACACCTTC
TRBV5-6	.	.	TRBJ2-2	CASTQGPGATTGELFF	TGTGCCAGCACCCAAGGCCCAGGGGCGACCACCGGGGAGCTGTTTTTT
TRBV30	TRBD2	.	TRBJ2-1	CAWRGLAGAHEQFF	TGTGCCTGGAGGGGACTAGCGGGAGCACATGAGCAGTTCTTC
TRBV20-1	TRBD1	few	TRBJ1-1	CSAQQGAMVDTEAFF	TGCAGTGCCCAGCAGGGGGCAATGGTGGACACTGAAGCTTTCTTT
TRBV12-3/TRBV12-4	.	few	TRBJ1-5	CASTRGYQPQHF	TGTGCCAGCACCCGGGGCTATCAGCCCCAGCATTTT
TRBV20-1	TRBD2	.	TRBJ2-7	CSALRTSAVHEQYF	TGCAGTGCTCTCCGGACTAGCGCGGTCCACGAGCAGTACTTC
TRBV5-1	.	.	TRBJ1-1	CASSFGTFEAFF	TGCGCCAGCAGCTTCGGGACATTTGAAGCTTTCTTT
TRBV28	.	many	TRBJ1-3	CASSPGGSGNTIYF	TGTGCCAGCAGTCCCGGGGGGTCTGGAAACACCATATATTTT
TRBV9	.	.	TRBJ1-3	CASSVAGNTIYF	TGTGCCAGCAGCGTAGCTGGAAACACCATATATTTT
TRBV5-1	.	.	TRBJ1-2	CASSAPEQGIGDGYTF	TGCGCCAGCAGCGCCCCTGAACAGGGTATCGGGGATGGCTACACCTTC
TRBV29-1	.	many	TRBJ2-2	CSVAQFGSRTGELFF	TGCAGCGTTGCTCAATTCGGGAGTCGGACCGGGGAGCTGTTTTTT
TRBV6-1	.	.	TRBJ1-5	CASSAWQGFNQPQHF	TGTGCCAGCAGTGCTTGGCAGGGATTCAATCAGCCCCAGCATTTT
TRBV28	.	few	TRBJ1-2	CASSQTNYGYTF	TGTGCCAGCAGTCAAACTAACTATGGCTACACCTTC
TRBV5-4	TRBD1	.	TRBJ1-4	CASSVKQGANEKLFF	TGTGCCAGCAGCGTGAAACAGGGGGCTAATGAAAAACTGTTTTTT
TRBV9	.	.	TRBJ1-1	CASSPPGLVNTEAFF	TGTGCCAGCAGCCCCCCAGGGTTAGTGAACACTGAAGCTTTCTTT
TRBV3-1	.	few	TRBJ1-2	CASSQPGSGYTF	TGTGCCAGCAGCCAACCAGGGAGCGGCTACACCTTC
TRBV6-1	.	.	TRBJ2-6	CASSEASGHHSGANVLTF	TGTGCCAGCAGTGAAGCGTCGGGACACCACTCTGGGGCCAACGTCCTGACTTTC
TRBV12-3/TRBV12-4	.	many	TRBJ1-2	CASSLGQNYGYTF	TGTGCCAGCAGCTTAGGACAGAACTATGGCTACACCTTC
TRBV10-3	.	.	TRBJ1-5	CAISVESNQPQHF	TGTGCCATCAGTGTCGAGAGCAATCAGCCCCAGCATTTT
TRBV30	TRBD1	.	TRBJ2-2	CAWEGRGQPGTGELFF	TGTGCCTGGGAAGGAAGGGGGCAGCCGGGCACCGGGGAGCTGTTTTTT
TRBV21-1	.	few	TRBJ2-2	CASSLGTASDHTGELFF	TGTGCCAGCAGCCTCGGGACCGCTAGCGACCACACCGGGGAGCTGTTTTTT
TRBV29-1	.	few	TRBJ2-7	CSVGSRSSYEQYF	TGCAGCGTTGGGTCCCGGAGCTCCTACGAGCAGTACTTC
TRBV5-6	.	.	TRBJ2-7	CASSLDRSSYEQYF	TGTGCCAGCAGCTTGGACAGGAGCTCCTACGAGCAGTACTTC
TRBV20-1	TRBD2	.	TRBJ2-1	CSAGLAGYNEQFF	TGCAGTGCGGGACTAGCGGGTTACAATGAGCAGTTCTTC
TRBV5-1	.	.	TRBJ2-5	CASSLRSGGSETQYF	TGCGCCAGCAGCTTGCGATCCGGGGGATCAGAGACCCAGTACTTC
TRBV2	TRBD1	.	TRBJ1-1	CASSGFDRVSEAFF	TGTGCCAGCAGTGGATTCGACAGGGTCTCTGAAGCTTTCTTT
TRBV10-3	.	.	TRBJ2-3	CAISAGLAMFPDTQYF	TGTGCCATCAGTGCGGGGCTAGCGATGTTTCCAGATACGCAGTATTTT